The 14 T cell receptor beta chains in this list originate from one sample, sequenced in a study of T cell changes during pregnancy in multiple sclerosis. The assay was immunoSEQ multiplex PCR, and TCRdb's table has in-frame clones only and misses some. The sample lists about 46,000 clones; under 95% were seen once. The sequencing here drew on CD8+ T cells from peripheral blood mononuclear cells, taken in the second trimester of pregnancy. These receptors all come from a female donor with multiple sclerosis, enrolled in a pregnancy study.

V and J are TRBV7-9 and TRBJ2-2; 9 bases fit TRBD1. V dropped 3 bases and J dropped 5; count of bases not matched to a gene: 13. This CDR3 spans 18 amino acids. CDR1 SEHNR and CDR2 FQNEAQ come from the germline V gene (reference sequence). The CDR3 sequence: CASSLNYKRQGVTGELFF. For the CDR3, the DNA is TGTGCCAGCAGCTTGAATTATAAGCGACAGGGGGTGACCGGGGAGCTGTTTTTT.

This clone was seen only once. The chain links TRBV6-1 to TRBJ1-1; TRBD1 is a possible D gene (5 bases). The V end lost 8 bases, the J end lost 8 bases, and 15 bases lay between the germline ends. The CDR3 contains 12 residues. Germline V lookup: CDR1 MNHNS, CDR2 SASEGT. CDR3 in amino acids: CASFARAGEAFF. CDR3 nucleotides: TGTGCCAGCTTTGCTCGAGCAGGGGAAGCTTTCTTT.

The rearrangement joins TRBV6-1 to TRBJ2-1; possibly TRBD2 for D (6 bases). Germline lookup yields CDR1 MNHNS and CDR2 SASEGT. This CDR3 has 15 amino acids. V was cut by 4 bases and J by 6 bases, with 16 bases left in between. This CDR3 reads CASSVRASVLNEQFF. DNA of the CDR3: TGTGCCAGCAGTGTTAGGGCTAGCGTTCTCAATGAGCAGTTCTTC.

The chain joins TRBV9 to TRBJ2-1; the D gene is possibly TRBD2 (6 bases). The germline CDR1 and CDR2 sequences are SGDLS and YYNGEE. The CDR3 spans 15 residues. The V end lost 4 bases, the J end lost 5 bases, and 16 bases lay between the germline ends. The CDR3 DNA follows: TGTGCCAGCAGCTCTAGCCGGGCGGGGCACAATGAGCAGTTCTTC. It encodes CASSSSRAGHNEQFF.

In regard to this clone: Given the absence of the conserved phenylalanine or tryptophan at the CDR3 end, a read error is likely. This chain uses TRBV9 with TRBJ1-2; D is uncertain. Deletions cut 4 bases from V and 2 bases from J, with 9 bases between. This CDR3 is 13 amino acids long. CDR1 and CDR2 (germline): SGDLS, YYNGEE. CDR3 residues: CASSPDANYGYTL. The CDR3, as DNA: TGTGCCAGCAGCCCGGATGCAAACTATGGCTACACCCTC.

The chain uses TRBV7-6 and TRBJ1-6; a weak D match, TRBD1 (6 bases). The CDR3 contains 17 residues. V was cut by 4 bases and J by 1 base, with 14 bases left in between. CDR1 SGHVS and CDR2 FNYEAQ come from the germline V gene. This chain's CDR3 is CASSSGQSSSYNSPLHF. CDR3 coding DNA: TGTGCCAGCAGCTCTGGACAGTCGAGTTCCTATAATTCACCCCTCCACTTT. Based on the CDR3 plus reference TRBV7-6 and TRBJ1-6, the full variable domain is GAGVSQSPRYKVTKRGQDVALRCDPISGHVSLYWYRQALGQGPEFLTYFNYEAQQDKSGLPNDRFSAERPEGSISTLTIQRTEQRDSAMYRCASSSGQSSSYNSPLHFGNGTRLTVT.

The rearrangement joins TRBV15 to TRBJ2-7, with 7 bases lining up with TRBD1. Unmatched junction bases numbered 12, after V lost 8 bases and J lost 2 bases. Germline CDR1 reads LNHNV; CDR2 reads YYDKDF (reference sequence). This CDR3 comprises 15 residues. The CDR3 DNA reads as TGTGCCACCGCACGAGATACCGGGACAGCCTACGAGCAGTACTTC. Protein: CATARDTGTAYEQYF.

This clone was detected once. This chain links TRBV4-2 with TRBJ2-7; 15 bases map to TRBD2. CDR1 is LGHNA and CDR2 is YNFKEQ in the germline V gene. The CDR3 runs to 17 residues. Trimming cost V 4 bases and J 5 bases; bases outside gene matches: 9. CDR3 nucleotide sequence: TGTGCCAGCAGCCGACCAGGACTAGCGGGGGGGCTAGACGAGCAGTACTTC. It translates to CASSRPGLAGGLDEQYF.

The V and J genes are TRBV5-8 and TRBJ2-1; no reliable D call. V was pared by 2 bases and J by 0 bases, with 9 bases between. This CDR3 has 15 residues. The germline V gene encodes CDR1 SGHTS and CDR2 YDEGEE. The CDR3 DNA is TGTGCCAGCAGCTTACGATACAGCTCCTACAATGAGCAGTTCTTC. It encodes CASSLRYSSYNEQFF.

The chain uses TRBV9 and TRBJ1-5, with D perhaps matching TRBD1 (5 bases). V was pared by 0 bases and J by 1 base, with 11 bases between. This CDR3 has 16 residues. CDR1 and CDR2 (germline): SGDLS, YYNGEE. CDR3 sequence: CASSVGTGTSNQPQHF. In DNA form, the CDR3 reads TGTGCCAGCAGCGTAGGAACAGGTACCAGCAATCAGCCCCAGCATTTT.

The J gene is TRBJ1-6, the V gene TRBV12-5; the match to TRBD1 covers 10 bases. The CDR3 is 18 residues long. V was clipped by 3 bases and J by 8 bases; unmatched bases: 13. CDR1 LGHNT and CDR2 FRNRAP come from the germline V gene. The CDR3 sequence is CASGFSPLPGTGDSPLHF. The CDR3 region has the DNA TGTGCTAGTGGTTTTAGCCCCCTCCCGGGGACAGGGGATTCACCCCTCCACTTT.

The CDR3 here is CASSQPGWDTQYF. CDR3 bases: TGTGCCAGCAGCCAACCGGGGTGGGATACGCAGTATTTT. The V call is TRBV4-2, the J call TRBJ2-3; weak D call: TRBD2 (5 bases). This CDR3 has 13 amino acids. V lost 2 bases to trimming and J lost 6 bases, with 9 bases between them. Germline V gene data show CDR1 as LGHNA and CDR2 as YNFKEQ.

The V call is TRBV9, the J call TRBJ2-1; D possibly corresponds to TRBD2 (6 bases). Trimming shortened V by 4 bases and J by 4 bases, and 9 bases separated the two germline ends. CDR3 size: 13 residues. The V gene's germline CDR1 is SGDLS and CDR2 YYNGEE. The DNA for the CDR3 is TGTGCCAGCAGCTTCGGGACTTACAATGAGCAGTTCTTC. Its protein is CASSFGTYNEQFF.

The chain carries TRBV7-6 and TRBJ2-7; D unresolved. V lost 5 bases to trimming and J lost 0 bases, with 14 bases between them. Looked up from germline, CDR1 is SGHVS and CDR2 is FNYEAQ. This CDR3 has 15 amino acids. CDR3 residues: CASSPRSANSYEQYF. The DNA of the CDR3 is TGTGCCAGCAGCCCCAGAAGCGCCAACTCCTACGAGCAGTACTTC.